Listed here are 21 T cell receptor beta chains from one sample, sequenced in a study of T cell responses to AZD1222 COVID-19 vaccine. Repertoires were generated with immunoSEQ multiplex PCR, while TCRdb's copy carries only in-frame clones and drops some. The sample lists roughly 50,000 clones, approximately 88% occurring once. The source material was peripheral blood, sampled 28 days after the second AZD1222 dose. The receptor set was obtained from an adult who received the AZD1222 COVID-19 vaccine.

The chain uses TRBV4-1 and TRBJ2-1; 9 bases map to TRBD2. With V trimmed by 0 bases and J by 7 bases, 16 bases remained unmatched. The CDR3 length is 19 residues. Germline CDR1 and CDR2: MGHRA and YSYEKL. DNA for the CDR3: TGCGCCAGCAGCCAAGATTGGACTAGCGCGCTAAGGGGGTATAATGAGCAGTTCTTC. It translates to CASSQDWTSALRGYNEQFF.

CDR3 nucleotides: TGTGCCAGCAGCGCGGACCCTGGGGGATTCTATGGCTACACCTTC. Amino acid sequence: CASSADPGGFYGYTF. The J gene is TRBJ1-2, the V gene TRBV9; D perhaps matches TRBD1 (5 bases). CDR3 size: 15 residues. V lost 3 bases and J lost 4, with 16 bases in between. The germline V gene encodes CDR1 SGDLS and CDR2 YYNGEE.

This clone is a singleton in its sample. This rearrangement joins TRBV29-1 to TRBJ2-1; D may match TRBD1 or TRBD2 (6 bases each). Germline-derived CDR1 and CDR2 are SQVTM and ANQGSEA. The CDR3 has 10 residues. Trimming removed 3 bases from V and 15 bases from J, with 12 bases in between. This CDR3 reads CSVDRGSGFF. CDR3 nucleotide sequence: TGCAGCGTTGACAGGGGTAGCGGGTTCTTC.

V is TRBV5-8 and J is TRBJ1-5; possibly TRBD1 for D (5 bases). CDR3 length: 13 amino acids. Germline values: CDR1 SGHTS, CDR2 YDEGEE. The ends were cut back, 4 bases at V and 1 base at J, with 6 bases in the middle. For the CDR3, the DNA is TGTGCCAGCAGCGGGGACAGCAATCAGCCCCAGCATTTT. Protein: CASSGDSNQPQHF.

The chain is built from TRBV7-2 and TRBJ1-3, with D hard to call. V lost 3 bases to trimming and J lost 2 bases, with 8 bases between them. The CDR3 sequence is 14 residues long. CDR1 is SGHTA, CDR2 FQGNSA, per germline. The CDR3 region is CASSFEVTGNTIYF. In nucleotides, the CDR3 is TGTGCCAGCAGCTTCGAGGTGACTGGAAACACCATATATTTT.

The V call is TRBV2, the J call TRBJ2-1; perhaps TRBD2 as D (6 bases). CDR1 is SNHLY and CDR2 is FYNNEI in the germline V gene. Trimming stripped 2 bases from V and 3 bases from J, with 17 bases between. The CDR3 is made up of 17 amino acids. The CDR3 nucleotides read TGTGCCAGCAGTGAAAGGCGGGGCCCGACTTACTACAATGAGCAGTTCTTC. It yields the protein CASSERRGPTYYNEQFF.

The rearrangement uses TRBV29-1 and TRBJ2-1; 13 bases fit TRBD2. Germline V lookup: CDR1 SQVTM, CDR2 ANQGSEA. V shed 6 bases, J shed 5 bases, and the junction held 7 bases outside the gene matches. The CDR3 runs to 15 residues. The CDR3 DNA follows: TGCAGCGTCACCGGGACTAGCGGGATCAACAATGAGCAGTTCTTC. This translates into CSVTGTSGINNEQFF.

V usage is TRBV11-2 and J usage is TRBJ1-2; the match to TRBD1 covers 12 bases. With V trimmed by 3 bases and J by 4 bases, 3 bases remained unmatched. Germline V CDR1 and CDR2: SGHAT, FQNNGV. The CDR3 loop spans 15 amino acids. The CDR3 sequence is CASSFGTGGSYGYTF. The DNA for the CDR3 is TGTGCCAGCAGCTTCGGGACAGGGGGCTCCTATGGCTACACCTTC.

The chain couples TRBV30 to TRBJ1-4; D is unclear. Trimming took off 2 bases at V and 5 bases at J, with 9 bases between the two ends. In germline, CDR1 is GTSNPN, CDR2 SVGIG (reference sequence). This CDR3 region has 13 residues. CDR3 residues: CAWSMAKNEKLFF. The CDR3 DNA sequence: TGTGCCTGGAGTATGGCAAAAAATGAAAAACTGTTTTTT.

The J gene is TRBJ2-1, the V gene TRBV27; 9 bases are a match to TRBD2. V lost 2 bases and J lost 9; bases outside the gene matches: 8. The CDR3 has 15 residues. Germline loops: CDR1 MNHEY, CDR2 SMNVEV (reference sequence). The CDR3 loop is CASSLGAGGRTEQFF. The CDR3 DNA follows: TGTGCCAGCAGTTTAGGGGCGGGAGGGCGGACTGAGCAGTTCTTC.

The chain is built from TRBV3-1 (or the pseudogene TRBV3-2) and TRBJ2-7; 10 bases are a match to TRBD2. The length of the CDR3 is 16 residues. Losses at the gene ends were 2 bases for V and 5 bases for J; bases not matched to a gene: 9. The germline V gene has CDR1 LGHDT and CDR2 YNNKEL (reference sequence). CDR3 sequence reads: CASSQLSTSGIDEQYF. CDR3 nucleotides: TGTGCCAGCAGCCAACTTAGCACTAGCGGGATAGACGAGCAGTACTTC.

The CDR3 DNA reads TGTGCCAGCAGCGTCCAGGGGGCGGAGGAGACCCAGTACTTC. It specifies CASSVQGAEETQYF. The V call is TRBV9, the J call TRBJ2-5, with TRBD1 matching over 8 bases. J was trimmed by 5 bases and V by 2 bases; bases with no gene match: 5. Germline CDR1 SGDLS, CDR2 YYNGEE. The CDR3 consists of 14 residues.

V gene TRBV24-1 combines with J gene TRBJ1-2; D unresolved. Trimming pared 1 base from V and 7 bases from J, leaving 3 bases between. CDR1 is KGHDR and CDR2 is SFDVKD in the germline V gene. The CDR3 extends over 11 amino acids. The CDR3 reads CATSDFFGYTF. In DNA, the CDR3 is TGTGCCACCAGTGATTTTTTTGGCTACACCTTC.

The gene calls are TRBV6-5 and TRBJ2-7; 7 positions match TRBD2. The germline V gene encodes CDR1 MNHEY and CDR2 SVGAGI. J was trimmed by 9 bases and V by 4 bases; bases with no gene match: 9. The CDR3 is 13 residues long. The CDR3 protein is CASSSGGSRRQYF. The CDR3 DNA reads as TGTGCCAGCAGTTCTGGCGGGAGTAGAAGGCAGTACTTC.

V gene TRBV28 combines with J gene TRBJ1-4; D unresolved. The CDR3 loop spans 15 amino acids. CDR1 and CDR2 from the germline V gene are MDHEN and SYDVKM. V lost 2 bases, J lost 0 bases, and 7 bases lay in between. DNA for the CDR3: TGTGCCAGCAGTTTAGGCGGGACAACTAATGAAAAACTGTTTTTT. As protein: CASSLGGTTNEKLFF.

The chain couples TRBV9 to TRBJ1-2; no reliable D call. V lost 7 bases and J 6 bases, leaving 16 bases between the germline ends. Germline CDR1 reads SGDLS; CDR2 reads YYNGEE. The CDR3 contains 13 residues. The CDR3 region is CASGGSSRNGYTF. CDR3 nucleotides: TGTGCCAGCGGAGGGAGTAGTCGAAATGGCTACACCTTC.

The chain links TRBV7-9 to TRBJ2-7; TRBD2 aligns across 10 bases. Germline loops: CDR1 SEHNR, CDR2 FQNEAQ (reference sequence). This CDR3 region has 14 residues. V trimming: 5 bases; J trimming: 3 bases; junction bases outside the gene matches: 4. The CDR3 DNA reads TGTGCCAGCAGCCCTAGCGGGAGCGGCTACGAGCAGTACTTC. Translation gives CASSPSGSGYEQYF.

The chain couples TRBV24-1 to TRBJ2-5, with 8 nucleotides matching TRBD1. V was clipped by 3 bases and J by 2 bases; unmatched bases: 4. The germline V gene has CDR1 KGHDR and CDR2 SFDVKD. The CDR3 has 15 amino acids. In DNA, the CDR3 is TGTGCCACCAGTGATAGGACAGGGCCTCAAGAGACCCAGTACTTC. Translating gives CATSDRTGPQETQYF.

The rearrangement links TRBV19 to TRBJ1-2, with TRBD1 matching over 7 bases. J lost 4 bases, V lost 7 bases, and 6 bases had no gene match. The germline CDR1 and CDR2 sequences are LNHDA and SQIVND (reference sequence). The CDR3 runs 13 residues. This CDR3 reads CASNTGELYGYTF. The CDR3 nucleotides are TGTGCCAGTAACACAGGGGAACTCTATGGCTACACCTTC.

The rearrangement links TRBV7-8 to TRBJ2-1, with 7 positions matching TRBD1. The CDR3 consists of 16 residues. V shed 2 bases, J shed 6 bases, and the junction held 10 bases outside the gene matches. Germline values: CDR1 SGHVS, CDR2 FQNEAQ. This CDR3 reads CASSLPLGQISNEQFF. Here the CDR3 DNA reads TGTGCCAGCAGCTTACCTCTGGGACAGATTTCCAATGAGCAGTTCTTC.

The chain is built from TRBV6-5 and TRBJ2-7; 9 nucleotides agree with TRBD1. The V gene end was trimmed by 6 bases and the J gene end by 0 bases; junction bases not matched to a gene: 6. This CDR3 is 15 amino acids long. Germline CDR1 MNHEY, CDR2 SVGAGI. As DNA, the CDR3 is TGTGCCAGCAGAGCCGACAGGGGGACCTCCTACGAGCAGTACTTC. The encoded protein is CASRADRGTSYEQYF.